Following are 21 T cell receptor beta chains from one sample sequenced in a study of blood T cells in healthy people across ages. Combining a sample-barcoded 5' primer with a J-beta primer mix, a second PCR ran for roughly 7 to 11 cycles. TCRdb processed the 5' RACE reads anew with MiXCR; each CDR3 protein has one entry. The sample yields over a million distinct CDR3 sequences, around two fifths seen once. Sequences were obtained from blood. The source is a woman aged 18 to 35 in good health.

The sample holds a few counts of this clonotype. The chain combines TRBV27 with TRBJ2-7, with 8 bases that match TRBD1. The CDR3 runs to 15 residues. Trimming at V came to 6 bases and at J to 2 bases, leaving 9 bases not matched to a gene. Germline V lookup: CDR1 MNHEY, CDR2 SMNVEV (reference sequence). The CDR3 sequence: CASSLLTGVAYEQYF. As DNA, the CDR3 is TGTGCCAGCAGCCTCCTGACAGGGGTAGCCTACGAGCAGTACTTC.

The V gene is TRBV6-2 or TRBV6-3, the J gene TRBJ2-5; 7 bases are shared with TRBD1. In germline, CDR1 is MNHEY, CDR2 SVGEGT. This CDR3 is 15 amino acids long. Trimming removed 2 bases from V and 5 bases from J; junction bases left unmatched: 8. The CDR3 nucleotides read TGTGCCAGCAGTTACCGCGGGTCACAGGGGGAGACCCAGTACTTC. Its translation: CASSYRGSQGETQYF.

V is TRBV4-1 and J is TRBJ2-7; 10 bases align to TRBD1. Germline CDR1 reads MGHRA; CDR2 reads YSYEKL. The CDR3 is 16 amino acids. The V segment lost 1 base and the J segment 5 bases; nucleotides outside the gene matches: 8. CDR3 DNA sequence: TGCGCCAGCAGCCAAGCTTCCGGGACAGGGGTAAACGAGCAGTACTTC. This encodes CASSQASGTGVNEQYF.

The V gene is TRBV7-9, the J gene TRBJ1-1; a weak D match, TRBD1 (5 bases). This CDR3 spans 13 amino acids. Deletions cut 5 bases from V and 3 bases from J, with 10 bases between. Germline V gives CDR1 SEHNR, CDR2 FQNEAQ (reference sequence). CDR3 region: CASSTIGDTEAFF. In DNA, the CDR3 is TGTGCCAGCAGCACGATAGGGGACACTGAAGCTTTCTTT.

V and J are TRBV6-5 and TRBJ2-1, with D tentatively TRBD1 (5 bases). The J call may be faulty, since TRBJ2-7 better matches the DNA end. Germline CDR1 MNHEY, CDR2 SVGAGI. CDR3 length: 16 amino acids. CDR3 sequence (DNA): TGTGCCAGCAGCAAACCGACAGCCCCTTCATACAATGAGCAGTACTTC. Its translation: CASSKPTAPSYNEQYF.

As DNA, the CDR3 is TGTGCCAGCAGCTTGGAGTTTAACAGGGCGACCTATGGCTACACCTTC. This sequence encodes CASSLEFNRATYGYTF. The chain employs TRBV7-9 and TRBJ1-2, with a tentative D call TRBD1 (6 bases). The CDR3 runs to 16 residues. Germline V gives CDR1 SEHNR, CDR2 FQNEAQ (reference sequence). Trimming shortened V by 3 bases and J by 4 bases, and 18 bases separated the two germline ends.

Points on this clonotype: With a much larger clone just one base away, this may be a read error. The chain employs TRBV12-3 or TRBV12-4 and TRBJ2-3; tentative D call: TRBD1 (6 bases). Trimming took off 6 bases at V and 3 bases at J, with 13 bases between the two ends. There are 14 residues in the CDR3. CDR3 loop: CASRPLQGTDTQYF. The CDR3 coding sequence is TGTGCCAGCAGGCCTCTCCAGGGGACAGATACGCAGTATTTT.

There are a few counts of this clonotype. The chain couples TRBV9 to TRBJ2-1; 8 nucleotides align to TRBD1. J gave up 0 bases and V 4 bases, and 9 bases lay outside the gene matches. Germline V gives CDR1 SGDLS, CDR2 YYNGEE. The CDR3 extends over 17 amino acids. The DNA of the CDR3 is TGTGCCAGCAGCCCACGACAGGGGTTTGGCTCCTACAATGAGCAGTTCTTC. Translating gives CASSPRQGFGSYNEQFF.

The genes are TRBV12-3 or TRBV12-4 and TRBJ2-1; D remains ambiguous. This CDR3 is built from 15 residues. Trimming removed 1 base at V and 2 bases at J, with 9 bases between. The CDR3 DNA reads TGTGCCAGCAGTTTAGAGGTTACCACCTACAATGAGCAGTTCTTC. It translates to CASSLEVTTYNEQFF.

The rearrangement uses TRBV4-2 and TRBJ2-1; 8 positions agree with TRBD2. In germline, CDR1 is LGHNA, CDR2 YNFKEQ. This CDR3 has 16 amino acids. V dropped 0 bases and J dropped 13; count of bases not matched to a gene: 14. The CDR3 DNA is TGTGCCAGCAGCCAAGAAGAGACTAGCGCTCGGGAGACCCAGTTCTTC. It translates to CASSQEETSARETQFF.

This clonotype was observed a handful of times. V and J are TRBV5-1 and TRBJ2-7, with 12 bases that match TRBD2. The CDR3 totals 20 residues. CDR1 and CDR2 (germline): SGHRS, YFSETQ. The trim removed 0 bases at V and 3 bases at J, leaving 16 bases unmatched. The CDR3 loop reads CASSLEPGLAGLFPIYEQYF. CDR3 bases: TGCGCCAGCAGCTTGGAACCGGGACTAGCGGGTTTGTTCCCAATCTACGAGCAGTACTTC.

The rearrangement uses TRBV15 and TRBJ2-3, with TRBD2 identical over 7 bases. The V segment lost 2 bases and the J segment 0 bases; nucleotides outside the gene matches: 5. The CDR3 consists of 16 residues. The V gene's germline CDR1 is LNHNV and CDR2 YYDKDF (reference sequence). In nucleotides, the CDR3 is TGTGCCACCAGCAGAAAACTAGCGCAAAGCACAGATACGCAGTATTTT. Translated, it gives CATSRKLAQSTDTQYF.

V and J are TRBV10-3 and TRBJ2-1; D possibly uses TRBD1 or TRBD2 (5 bases each). This CDR3 comprises 13 residues. Germline lookup yields CDR1 ENHRY and CDR2 SYGVKD. Trimming stripped 8 bases from V and 13 bases from J, with 21 bases between. The CDR3 loop reads CAIAGQQEETQFF. The DNA of the CDR3 is TGTGCCATCGCGGGCCAACAGGAAGAGACCCAGTTCTTC.

DNA for the CDR3: TGTGCCATCAGCCCCCGGGGACTGGCCTCCGAACGAGCTTTCTTT. It specifies CAISPRGLASERAFF. The chain couples TRBV10-3 to TRBJ1-1; D possibly corresponds to TRBD1 (5 bases). The germline V gene encodes CDR1 ENHRY and CDR2 SYGVKD. The CDR3 extends over 15 amino acids. V was pared by 6 bases and J by 10 bases, with 24 bases between.

This rearrangement joins TRBV20-1 to TRBJ2-3; 11 bases line up with TRBD2. Germline V lookup: CDR1 DFQATT, CDR2 SNEGSKA (reference sequence). The CDR3 spans 17 residues. The CDR3 DNA is TGCAGCCCTGGACTAGCGGGCTCCCAGGGCGGGGCAGATACGCAGTATTTT. This gives the protein CSPGLAGSQGGADTQYF.

The chain recombines TRBV6-5 with TRBJ1-5; maybe TRBD1 (5 bases). The V gene lost 3 bases and the J gene lost 1 base, with 10 bases spanning the gap. CDR1 MNHEY and CDR2 SVGAGI come from the germline V gene. The CDR3 sequence is 15 residues long. CDR3: CASSYTGGSNQPQHF. Written as DNA, the CDR3 is TGTGCCAGCAGTTATACGGGGGGAAGCAATCAGCCCCAGCATTTT.

This sequence joins TRBV6-6 and TRBJ2-5, with TRBD2 identical over 13 bases. The CDR3 is made up of 16 amino acids. With V trimmed by 6 bases and J by 5 bases, 9 bases remained unmatched. CDR1 and CDR2 from the germline V gene are MNHNY and SVGAGI (reference sequence). The CDR3 reads CASSPGTSGILETQYF. The CDR3 nucleotides are TGTGCCAGCAGCCCCGGGACTAGCGGGATCCTGGAGACCCAGTACTTC.

This chain links TRBV20-1 with TRBJ1-2; D not resolved. V lost 4 bases, J lost 0 bases, and 12 bases lay in between. CDR1 and CDR2 from the germline V gene are DFQATT and SNEGSKA (reference sequence). CDR3 length: 14 amino acids. In DNA, the CDR3 is TGCAGTGCTACCCTTCCGTTGGCTAACTATGGCTACACCTTC. This translates into CSATLPLANYGYTF.

The chain has TRBV30 and TRBJ2-5; D is ambiguous. The J call may be in error: the DNA end matches TRBJ2-7 better. The CDR3 is 12 amino acids. Germline V gives CDR1 GTSNPN, CDR2 SVGIG (reference sequence). CDR3 protein: CAWSLSPLEQYF. In DNA form, the CDR3 reads TGTGCCTGGAGTCTATCGCCCCTCGAGCAGTACTTC.

The rearrangement uses TRBV7-6 and TRBJ2-7; D unclear. Looked up from germline, CDR1 is SGHVS and CDR2 is FNYEAQ. This CDR3 comprises 19 residues. Between the trimmed V and J ends, which lost 1 base and 7 bases, there was a span of 29 bases. The chain's CDR3 is CASSLDEWWADPSYNEQYF. CDR3 nucleotide sequence: TGTGCCAGCAGCTTAGATGAGTGGTGGGCGGACCCCTCCTACAATGAGCAGTACTTC.

In its sample, this clonotype was seen a few times. The chain joins TRBV25-1 to TRBJ1-1; 8 nucleotides align to TRBD1. CDR3 length: 11 residues. V trimming: 6 bases; J trimming: 11 bases; junction bases outside the gene matches: 5. The germline V gene has CDR1 MGHDK and CDR2 SYGVNS. CDR3 bases: TGTGCCAGCAGGACGGACAGGGCGGCTTTCTTT. Protein: CASRTDRAAFF.